A single sample gave rise to the 21 T cell receptor beta chains below, sequenced in a study of shared clonotypes between healthy human individuals. Only in-frame clones appear in the TCRdb table, and some are missing; sequencing was by immunoSEQ multiplex PCR. The sample records more than 900,000 clones, about 80% being singletons. Material: memory CD4+ T cells from PBMCs. Subset denoted: CD45RA-negative fraction. The receptors were gathered from a man in his late teens or twenties in good health. Some clones in this sample may be carry-over from other donors' samples.

The V call is TRBV10-2, the J call TRBJ1-1; possibly TRBD1 for D (6 bases). This CDR3 is 13 amino acids long. Deletions cut 5 bases from V and 0 bases from J, with 7 bases between. CDR1 is WSHSY, CDR2 SAAADI, per germline. The CDR3 loop reads CASSTGMNTEAFF. DNA for the CDR3: TGCGCCAGCAGTACAGGGATGAACACTGAAGCTTTCTTT.

The chain couples TRBV7-8 to TRBJ1-5, with 10 bases aligning to TRBD1. Trimming took 6 bases from V and 6 from J; bases not matched to a gene: 8. Germline CDR1 and CDR2: SGHVS and FQNEAQ. This CDR3 region has 15 residues. CDR3 DNA: TGTGCCAGCAGGTTGGGGACAGGGGAGGGTCAGCCCCAGCATTTT. Translation: CASRLGTGEGQPQHF.

The chain has TRBV29-1 and TRBJ2-1; 14 nucleotides agree with TRBD2. The CDR3 loop spans 18 amino acids. Germline values: CDR1 SQVTM, CDR2 ANQGSEA. J gave up 2 bases and V 1 base, and 7 bases lay outside the gene matches. CDR3 nucleotides: TGCAGCGTTGAAGGCTTTCCGGGACTAGCGGGAGCCTACAATGAGCAGTTCTTC. Residues: CSVEGFPGLAGAYNEQFF.

The chain links TRBV18 to TRBJ2-7, with 9 bases that match TRBD2. The germline V gene has CDR1 KGHSH and CDR2 LQKENI. The length of the CDR3 is 16 residues. J was trimmed by 6 bases and V by 3 bases; bases with no gene match: 12. The chain's CDR3 is CASSPRRVAGAGEQYF. For the CDR3, the DNA is TGTGCCAGCTCACCCCGTCGGGTAGCGGGAGCCGGCGAGCAGTACTTC.

The rearrangement joins TRBV19 to TRBJ1-1; 9 bases map to TRBD1. The junction had 0 bases not matched to a gene; V was cut back by 3 bases and J by 4 bases. Germline lookup yields CDR1 LNHDA and CDR2 SQIVND (reference sequence). The CDR3 has 13 amino acids. In nucleotides, the CDR3 is TGTGCCAGTAGTATGGACAGGGGCACTGAAGCTTTCTTT. Translation: CASSMDRGTEAFF.

The chain employs TRBV18 and TRBJ2-3, with a tentative D call TRBD2 (5 bases). With 3 bases removed from V and 0 bases from J, the gap between germline ends came to 10 bases. Germline V gives CDR1 KGHSH, CDR2 LQKENI. The CDR3 runs to 15 residues. This CDR3 is CASSPRVESTDTQYF. As DNA, the CDR3 is TGTGCCAGCTCACCGCGGGTTGAGAGCACAGATACGCAGTATTTT.

This chain links TRBV6-4 with TRBJ1-2; maybe TRBD1 (5 bases). V was trimmed by 4 bases and J by 1 base, leaving 13 bases between them. Per germline, CDR1 MRHNA and CDR2 SNTAGT. The CDR3 totals 15 residues. Here the CDR3 reads CASSAAGGINYGYTF. CDR3 sequence (DNA): TGTGCCAGCAGTGCCGCCGGGGGAATTAACTATGGCTACACCTTC.

In regard to this clone: The identical CDR3 is also encoded by other nucleotide sequences in the sample. This rearrangement joins TRBV28 to TRBJ1-1; TRBD1 is a possible D gene (5 bases). The ends were cut back, 6 bases at V and 0 bases at J, with 8 bases in the middle. This CDR3 is built from 13 residues. The germline CDR1 and CDR2 sequences are MDHEN and SYDVKM. CDR3 loop: CASRRQLNTEAFF. The CDR3 DNA reads as TGTGCCAGCAGACGACAGCTGAACACTGAAGCTTTCTTT.

The chain recombines TRBV5-4 with TRBJ2-7; D tentatively reads TRBD1 or TRBD2 (5 bases each). The CDR3 covers 14 residues. Germline V gives CDR1 SGHNT, CDR2 YYREEE (reference sequence). V was pared by 4 bases and J by 0 bases, with 11 bases between. The CDR3 loop reads CASSPGTNSYEQYF. The CDR3 region has the DNA TGTGCCAGCAGCCCGGGGACCAACTCCTACGAGCAGTACTTC.

The chain combines TRBV2 with TRBJ1-5; TRBD1 matches 7 bases. CDR1 is SNHLY, CDR2 FYNNEI, per germline. The CDR3 extends over 14 amino acids. J lost 4 bases, V lost 7 bases, and 7 bases had no gene match. CDR3 amino acids: CASTLVQGNQPQHF. The CDR3 DNA is TGTGCCAGCACCCTTGTACAGGGGAATCAGCCCCAGCATTTT.

The gene calls are TRBV2 and TRBJ2-2; 9 nucleotides align to TRBD2. From germline, CDR1 is SNHLY and CDR2 FYNNEI. The CDR3 totals 15 residues. The V gene end was trimmed by 5 bases and the J gene end by 4 bases; junction bases not matched to a gene: 5. This CDR3 is CASSPSGRSTGELFF. The CDR3 DNA reads TGTGCCAGCAGTCCGAGCGGGAGGTCCACCGGGGAGCTGTTTTTT.

In DNA, the CDR3 is TGCGCCAGCAGCCAAGATCGTCAGGCGACCGGGGAGCTGTTTTTT. It specifies CASSQDRQATGELFF. The chain links TRBV4-3 to TRBJ2-2; D ambiguous. V was cut by 0 bases and J by 5 bases, with 10 bases left in between. Germline V CDR1 and CDR2: LGHNA, YSLEER. The CDR3 sequence is 15 residues long.

The J gene is TRBJ2-7, the V gene TRBV19; perhaps TRBD1 as D (8 bases). This CDR3 is 15 amino acids long. V was pared by 5 bases and J by 6 bases, with 20 bases between. The V gene's germline CDR1 is LNHDA and CDR2 SQIVND (reference sequence). CDR3 DNA: TGTGCCAGTAGTCCCGGGACTACAGGGGGTGGCGAGCAGTACTTC. Translation: CASSPGTTGGGEQYF.

The rearrangement joins TRBV9 to TRBJ1-2; 10 bases are a match to TRBD1. The V segment lost 2 bases and the J segment 4 bases; nucleotides outside the gene matches: 5. The CDR3 contains 15 residues. Germline V gene lookup returns CDR1 SGDLS and CDR2 YYNGEE. The DNA for the CDR3 is TGTGCCAGCAGCGTGGGACAGGGGACCCTCTATGGCTACACCTTC. Its translation is CASSVGQGTLYGYTF.

The chain has TRBV27 and TRBJ2-1; 10 bases align to TRBD2. There are 16 residues in the CDR3. The germline gives CDR1 MNHEY, CDR2 SMNVEV (reference sequence). Trimming removed 6 bases from V and 9 bases from J; junction bases left unmatched: 14. CDR3 sequence (DNA): TGTGCCAGCAGCCCCACGGGGGCTAGCGGGAGCTCTGAGCAGTTCTTC. This encodes CASSPTGASGSSEQFF.

The chain combines TRBV2 with TRBJ2-1, with 8 bases lining up with TRBD1. The CDR3 spans 13 residues. Losses at the gene ends were 11 bases for V and 3 bases for J; bases not matched to a gene: 6. From germline, CDR1 is SNHLY and CDR2 FYNNEI. In DNA, the CDR3 is TGTGCCTGCATCGGACAGGGCTACAATGAGCAGTTCTTC. Translated: CACIGQGYNEQFF.

The chain links TRBV5-1 to TRBJ2-7, with D uncertain. The CDR3 spans 14 residues. The ends were cut back, 0 bases at V and 3 bases at J, with 10 bases in the middle. Per germline, CDR1 SGHRS and CDR2 YFSETQ. CDR3 DNA sequence: TGCGCCAGCAGCTTGGCGGCGAGGTACTACGAGCAGTACTTC. Translating gives CASSLAARYYEQYF.

The chain recombines TRBV25-1 with TRBJ2-2; 7 bases map to TRBD1. J was trimmed by 7 bases and V by 4 bases; bases with no gene match: 3. The CDR3 has 13 amino acids. Germline assignment: CDR1 MGHDK and CDR2 SYGVNS. CDR3 bases: TGTGCCAGCAGTGGACAGGGTCACGGGGAGCTGTTTTTT. Protein product: CASSGQGHGELFF.

This clone was seen a few times. V usage is TRBV7-9 and J usage is TRBJ2-3, with D unresolved. The V end was cut by 1 base, the J end by 1 base, with 3 bases between. Per the germline V gene, CDR1 is SEHNR and CDR2 is FQNEAQ (reference sequence). This CDR3 is 13 amino acids long. The CDR3 DNA sequence: TGTGCCAGCAGCTTAGACGGCACAGATACGCAGTATTTT. The encoded protein is CASSLDGTDTQYF. Full variable domain (rest looked up from reference TRBV7-9 and TRBJ2-3): DTGVSQNPRHKITKRGQNVTFRCDPISEHNRLYWYRQTLGQGPEFLTYFQNEAQLEKSRLLSDRFSAERPKGSFSTLEIQRTEQGDSAMYLCASSLDGTDTQYFGPGTRLTVL.

This sequence joins TRBV30 and TRBJ2-7; 11 positions match TRBD2. The CDR3 sequence is 14 residues long. Germline V gene sequence: CDR1 GTSNPN, CDR2 SVGIG (reference sequence). V was pared by 3 bases and J by 5 bases, with 6 bases of the junction left unmatched. The CDR3: CAWSMGLAADEQYF. CDR3 sequence (DNA): TGTGCCTGGAGCATGGGACTAGCGGCGGACGAGCAGTACTTC.

The rearrangement joins TRBV30 to TRBJ1-4; unclear D gene. CDR1 is GTSNPN and CDR2 is SVGIG in the germline V gene (reference sequence). The CDR3 contains 13 residues. V was pared by 1 base and J by 5 bases, with 8 bases between. Here the CDR3 DNA reads TGTGCCTGGAGTGCCGGTCAAAATGAAAAACTGTTTTTT. Encoded protein: CAWSAGQNEKLFF.